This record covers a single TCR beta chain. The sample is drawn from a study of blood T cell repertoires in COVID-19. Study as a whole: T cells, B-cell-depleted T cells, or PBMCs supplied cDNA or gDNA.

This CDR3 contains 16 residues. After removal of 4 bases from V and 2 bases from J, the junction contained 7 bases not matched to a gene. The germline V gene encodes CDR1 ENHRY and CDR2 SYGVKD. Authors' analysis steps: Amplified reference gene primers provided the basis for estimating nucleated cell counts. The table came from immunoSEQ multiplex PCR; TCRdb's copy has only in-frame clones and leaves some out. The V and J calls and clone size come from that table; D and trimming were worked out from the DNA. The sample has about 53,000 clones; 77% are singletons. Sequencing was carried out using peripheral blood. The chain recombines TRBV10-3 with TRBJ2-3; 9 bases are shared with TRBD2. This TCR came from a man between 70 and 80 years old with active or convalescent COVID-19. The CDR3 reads CAISAGSGGFTDTQYF. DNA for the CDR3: TGTGCCATCAGTGCGGGGAGCGGGGGGTTCACAGATACGCAGTATTTT.